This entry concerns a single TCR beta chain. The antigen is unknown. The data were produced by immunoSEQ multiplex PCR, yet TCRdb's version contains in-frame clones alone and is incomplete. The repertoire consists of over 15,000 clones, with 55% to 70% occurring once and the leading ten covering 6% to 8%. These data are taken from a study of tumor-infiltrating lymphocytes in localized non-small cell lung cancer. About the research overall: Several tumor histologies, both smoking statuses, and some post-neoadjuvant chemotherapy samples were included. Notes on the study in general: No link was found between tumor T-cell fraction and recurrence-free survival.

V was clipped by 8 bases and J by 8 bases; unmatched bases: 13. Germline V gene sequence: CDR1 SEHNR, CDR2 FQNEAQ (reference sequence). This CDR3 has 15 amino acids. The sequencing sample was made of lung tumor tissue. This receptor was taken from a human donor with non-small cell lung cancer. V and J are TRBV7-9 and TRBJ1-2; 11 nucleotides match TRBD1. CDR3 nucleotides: TGTGCCAGCTTCGGGCTTGGACAGGGGGCTCCCGGCTACACCTTC. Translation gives CASFGLGQGAPGYTF.